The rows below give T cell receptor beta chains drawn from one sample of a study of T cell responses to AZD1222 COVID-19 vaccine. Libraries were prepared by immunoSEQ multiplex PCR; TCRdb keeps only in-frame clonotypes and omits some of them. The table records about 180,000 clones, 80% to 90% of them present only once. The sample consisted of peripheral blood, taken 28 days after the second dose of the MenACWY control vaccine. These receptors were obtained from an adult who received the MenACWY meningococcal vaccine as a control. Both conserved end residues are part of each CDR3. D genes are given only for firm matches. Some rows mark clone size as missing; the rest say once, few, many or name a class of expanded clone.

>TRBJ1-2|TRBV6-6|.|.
TGTGCCAGCAGCGTTGGCGGTACTAACTATGGCTACACCTTC
CASSVGGTNYGYTF
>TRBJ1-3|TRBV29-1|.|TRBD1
TGCAGCGTGGGCAATGACAGGGCTGGAAACACCATATATTTT
CSVGNDRAGNTIYF
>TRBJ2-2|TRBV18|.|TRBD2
TGTGCCAGCTCACCAAGGGGCCTAGCGGGAGCCGGGGAGCTGTTTTTT
CASSPRGLAGAGELFF
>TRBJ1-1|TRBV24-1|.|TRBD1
TGTGCCACCAGTGATACCAACCTGACAGGGAGGACTGAAGCTTTCTTT
CATSDTNLTGRTEAFF
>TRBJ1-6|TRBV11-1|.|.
TGTGCCAGCAGCTTTGTCCGCGGAAATAATTCACCCCTCCACTTT
CASSFVRGNNSPLHF
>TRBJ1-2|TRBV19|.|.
TGTGCCAGTAGTATAGAAGCCAATGTGGATGGCTACACCTTC
CASSIEANVDGYTF
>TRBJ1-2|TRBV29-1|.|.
TGCAGCGTCGAAGGGGTCGGGTATGGCTACACCTTC
CSVEGVGYGYTF
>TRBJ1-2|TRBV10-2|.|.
TGCGCCAGCACAGGGAGGGAAGGCTACACCTTC
CASTGREGYTF
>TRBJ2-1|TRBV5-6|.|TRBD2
TGTGCCAGCAGCTTGGTTTGGGGACTAGAGGGAGTTGAGGAGCAGTTCTTC
CASSLVWGLEGVEEQFF
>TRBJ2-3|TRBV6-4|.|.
TGTGCCAGCAGAATGGAGGGAAGGGACACAGATACGCAGTATTTT
CASRMEGRDTDTQYF
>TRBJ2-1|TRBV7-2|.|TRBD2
TGTGCCAGCAGCTCACTAGCGGGAGGGCCAAATGAGCAGTTCTTC
CASSSLAGGPNEQFF
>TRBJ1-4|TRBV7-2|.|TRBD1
TGTGCCAGCAGCTTAGCGCTCCAGGGGGTTGAAAAACTGTTTTTT
CASSLALQGVEKLFF
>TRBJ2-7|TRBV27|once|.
TGTGCCAGCCGTCGGGGACCTCGGGAGCAGTACTTC
CASRRGPREQYF
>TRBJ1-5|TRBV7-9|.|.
TGTGCCAGCAGCTTAAATGAGGGTCAGCCCCAGCATTTT
CASSLNEGQPQHF
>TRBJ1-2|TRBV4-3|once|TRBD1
TGCGCCAGCAGCCAAATGACAGGGAACGACTATGGCTACACCTTC
CASSQMTGNDYGYTF
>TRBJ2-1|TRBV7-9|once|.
TGTGCCAGCAGCTACCGGACCGCCGGGCTCTACAATGAGCAGTTCTTC
CASSYRTAGLYNEQFF
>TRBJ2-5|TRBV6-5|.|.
TGTGCCAGCAGTCCCCCAGGCCGGGTACAAGAGACCCAGTACTTC
CASSPPGRVQETQYF
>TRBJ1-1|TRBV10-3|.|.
TGTGCCATCAGGTGGAGTTGGGAGAATACTGAAGCTTTCTTT
CAIRWSWENTEAFF
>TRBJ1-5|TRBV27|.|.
TGTGCCAGCAGTATCAGGGAGGAACAGCCCCAGCATTTT
CASSIREEQPQHF
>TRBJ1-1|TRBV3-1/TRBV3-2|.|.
TGTGCCAGCAGCCAAGATGCACCCCTGCCTGAAGCTTTCTTT
CASSQDAPLPEAFF
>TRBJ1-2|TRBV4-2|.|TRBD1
TGTGCCAGCAGCCCCACAGGGGACCTTGGCTACACCTTC
CASSPTGDLGYTF
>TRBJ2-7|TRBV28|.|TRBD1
TGTGCCTGCTCCGGGACAGGGGGGTACGAGCAGTACTTC
CACSGTGGYEQYF
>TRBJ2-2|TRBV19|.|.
TGTGCCAGTACGCGTAGGACCGCCGGGGAGCTGTTTTTT
CASTRRTAGELFF
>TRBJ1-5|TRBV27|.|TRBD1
TGTGCCAGCAGTTTAATGGGACAGGACAATCAGCCCCAGCATTTT
CASSLMGQDNQPQHF
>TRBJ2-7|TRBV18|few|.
TGTGCCAGCTCACCACGTTCAAAGGCCTACGAGCAGTACTTC
CASSPRSKAYEQYF
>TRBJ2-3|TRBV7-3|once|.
TGTGCCAGCAGCTTCAAGATGGGAGCTAGCACAGATACGCAGTATTTT
CASSFKMGASTDTQYF
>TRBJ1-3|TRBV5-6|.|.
TGTGCCAGCAGCTTGGGGGTGACATTCTCTGGAAACACCATATATTTT
CASSLGVTFSGNTIYF
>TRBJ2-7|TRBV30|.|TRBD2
TGTGCCTGGCGCCCGACTAGCGGCTCCTACGAGCAGTACTTC
CAWRPTSGSYEQYF
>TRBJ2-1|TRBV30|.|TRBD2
TGTGCGGGATCCGGGACTAGCTTTGAGCAGTTCTTC
CAGSGTSFEQFF
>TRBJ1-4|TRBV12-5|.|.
TGTGCTAGCACTAGGGTAGATGAAAAACTGTTTTTT
CASTRVDEKLFF
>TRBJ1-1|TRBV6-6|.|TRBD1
TGTGCCAGCAGTGACAGGGAGGGCACTGAAGCTTTCTTT
CASSDREGTEAFF
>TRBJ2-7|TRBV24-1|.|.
TGTGCCACCAGTGATTCAGGGGCGGTCGGCGAGCAGTACTTC
CATSDSGAVGEQYF
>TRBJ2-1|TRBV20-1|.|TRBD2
TGCAGTGCTAGTAAGCCTAGCGGAGGGACCTACAATGAGCAGTTCTTC
CSASKPSGGTYNEQFF
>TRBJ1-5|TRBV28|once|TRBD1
TGTGCCAGCAGTCCCGGGACAGGGCTATTTAGGGGTCAGCCCCAGCATTTT
CASSPGTGLFRGQPQHF
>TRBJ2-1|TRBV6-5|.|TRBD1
TGTGCCAGCAGGGGACAGGGGGAGATCGATGAGCAGTTCTTC
CASRGQGEIDEQFF